The clone carrying this TCR beta chain was seen repeatedly, ten times or more. The entry originates in a study of low-dose radiotherapy and immunotherapy resistance in tumors. Study context: Per fraction, Cohort 1 was given 0.5 Gy every 2 weeks, for a total of 6.5 Gy. Intravenously given cyclophosphamide 200 mg/m2 followed a two-week schedule that placed each dose one day before radiation and immunotherapy. Intravenous ipilimumab 1 mg/kg every six weeks was given with nivolumab 240 mg every two weeks.

Deletions cut 5 bases from V and 6 bases from J, with 15 bases between. CDR1 MNHEY and CDR2 SVGEGT come from the germline V gene. The CDR3 is 14 residues long. TRAV and TRBV primers primed cDNA for both TCRalpha and TCRbeta. The PCR that amplified TCRs ran for around 22 cycles, relying on a constant-region primer and a V-primer adapter. TCRdb reprocessed the reads with MiXCR, giving one entry per CDR3 protein. The table includes some 82,000 distinct CDR3 sequences, approximately 19% detected once. Noted time point: before trial treatment. Administered to the donors were nivolumab, ipilimumab, aspirin, low-dose cyclophosphamide and low-dose radiotherapy.

The gene calls are TRBV6-2 or TRBV6-3 and TRBJ2-3; D unclear. The sequence came from a male donor with prostate cancer. This specimen consisted of PBMCs, obtained before treatment. In nucleotides, the CDR3 is TGTGCCAGCAGTGATCCCAGGTCCGTGGATACGCAGTATTTT. This sequence encodes CASSDPRSVDTQYF.